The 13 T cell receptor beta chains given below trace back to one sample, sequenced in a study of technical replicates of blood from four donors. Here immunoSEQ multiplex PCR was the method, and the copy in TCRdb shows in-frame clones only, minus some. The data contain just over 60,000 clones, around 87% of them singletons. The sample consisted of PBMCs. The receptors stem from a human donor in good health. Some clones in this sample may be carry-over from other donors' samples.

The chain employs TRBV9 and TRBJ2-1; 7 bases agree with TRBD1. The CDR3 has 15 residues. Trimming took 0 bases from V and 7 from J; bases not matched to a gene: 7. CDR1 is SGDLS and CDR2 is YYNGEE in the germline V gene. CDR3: CASSVGRQGENEQFF. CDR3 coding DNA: TGTGCCAGCAGCGTAGGGCGCCAGGGGGAGAATGAGCAGTTCTTC. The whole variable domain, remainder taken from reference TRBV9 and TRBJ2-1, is DSGVTQTPKHLITATGQRVTLRCSPRSGDLSVYWYQQSLDQGLQFLIQYYNGEERAKGNILERFSAQQFPDLHSELNLSSLELGDSALYFCASSVGRQGENEQFFGPGTRLTVL.

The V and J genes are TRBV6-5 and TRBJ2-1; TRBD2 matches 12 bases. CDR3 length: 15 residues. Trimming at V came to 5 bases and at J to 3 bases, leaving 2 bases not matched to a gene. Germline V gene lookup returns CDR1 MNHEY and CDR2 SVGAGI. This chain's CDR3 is CASSKLAGGYNEQFF. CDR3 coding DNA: TGTGCCAGCAGTAAACTAGCGGGGGGCTACAATGAGCAGTTCTTC.

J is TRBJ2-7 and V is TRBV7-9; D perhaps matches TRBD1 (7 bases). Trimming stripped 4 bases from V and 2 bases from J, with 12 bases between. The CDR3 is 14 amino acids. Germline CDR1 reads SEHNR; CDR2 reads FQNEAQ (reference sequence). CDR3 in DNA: TGTGCCAGCAGCTCGGGGGACAGCACCTACGAGCAGTACTTC. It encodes CASSSGDSTYEQYF.

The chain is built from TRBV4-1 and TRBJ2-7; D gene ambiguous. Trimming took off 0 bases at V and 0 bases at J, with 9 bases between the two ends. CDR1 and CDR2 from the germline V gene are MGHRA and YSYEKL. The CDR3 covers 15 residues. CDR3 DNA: TGCGCCAGCAGCCAAGATAAACATCCCTCCTACGAGCAGTACTTC. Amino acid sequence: CASSQDKHPSYEQYF.

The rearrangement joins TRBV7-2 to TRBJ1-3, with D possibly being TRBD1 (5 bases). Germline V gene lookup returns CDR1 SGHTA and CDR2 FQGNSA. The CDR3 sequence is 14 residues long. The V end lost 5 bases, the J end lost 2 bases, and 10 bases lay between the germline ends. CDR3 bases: TGTGCCAGCAGCAACGGGGGGGCTGGAAACACCATATATTTT. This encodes CASSNGGAGNTIYF. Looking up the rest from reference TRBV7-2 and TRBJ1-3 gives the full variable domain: GAGVSQSPSNKVTEKGKDVELRCDPISGHTALYWYRQSLGQGLEFLIYFQGNSAPDKSGLPSDRFSAERTGGSVSTLTIQRTQQEDSAVYLCASSNGGAGNTIYFGEGSWLTVV.

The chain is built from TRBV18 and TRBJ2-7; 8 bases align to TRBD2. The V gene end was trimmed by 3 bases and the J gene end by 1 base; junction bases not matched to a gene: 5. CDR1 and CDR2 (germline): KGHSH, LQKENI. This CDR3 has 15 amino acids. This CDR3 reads CASSPLGGGSYEQYF. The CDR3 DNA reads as TGTGCCAGCTCACCGCTCGGGGGGGGGTCCTACGAGCAGTACTTC.

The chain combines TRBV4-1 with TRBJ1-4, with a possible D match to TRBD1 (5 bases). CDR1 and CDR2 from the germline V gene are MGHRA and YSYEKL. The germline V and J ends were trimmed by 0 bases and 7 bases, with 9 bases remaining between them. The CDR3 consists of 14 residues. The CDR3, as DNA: TGCGCCAGCAGCCAAGAGCGCAGGGCTGAAAAACTGTTTTTT. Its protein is CASSQERRAEKLFF.

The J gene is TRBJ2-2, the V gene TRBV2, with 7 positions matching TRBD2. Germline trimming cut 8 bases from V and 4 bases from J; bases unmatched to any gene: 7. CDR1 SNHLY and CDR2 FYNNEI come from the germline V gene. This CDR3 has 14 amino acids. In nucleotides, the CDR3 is TGTGCCAGCCGTTGGCGGGAGACCACCGGGGAGCTGTTTTTT. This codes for CASRWRETTGELFF.

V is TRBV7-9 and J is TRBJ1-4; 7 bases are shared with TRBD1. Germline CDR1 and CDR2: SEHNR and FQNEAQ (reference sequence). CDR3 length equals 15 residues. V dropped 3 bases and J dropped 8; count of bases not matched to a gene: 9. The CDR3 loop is CASSFRTGGSEKLFF. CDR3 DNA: TGTGCCAGCAGCTTCAGGACAGGTGGTTCGGAAAAACTGTTTTTT.

Here the CDR3 reads CASSHGTGWHEQYF. The CDR3 DNA is TGTGCCAGCAGCCATGGGACAGGGTGGCACGAGCAGTACTTC. The rearrangement uses TRBV6-7 and TRBJ2-7, with 9 nucleotides matching TRBD1. TRBV6-7 qualifies as an ORF whose function is uncertain. The CDR3 covers 14 residues. J lost 5 bases, V lost 6 bases, and 8 bases had no gene match.

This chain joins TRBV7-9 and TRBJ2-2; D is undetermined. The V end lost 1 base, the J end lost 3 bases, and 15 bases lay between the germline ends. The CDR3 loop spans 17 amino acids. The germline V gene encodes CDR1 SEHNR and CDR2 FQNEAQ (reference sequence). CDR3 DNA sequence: TGTGCCAGCAGCTTAGATGGTGCCAGCGCCGACACCGGGGAGCTGTTTTTT. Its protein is CASSLDGASADTGELFF.

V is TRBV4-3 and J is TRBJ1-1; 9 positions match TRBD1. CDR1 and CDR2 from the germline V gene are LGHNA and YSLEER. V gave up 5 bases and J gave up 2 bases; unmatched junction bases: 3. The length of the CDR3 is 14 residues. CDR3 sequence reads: CASSRQGGNTEAFF. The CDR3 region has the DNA TGCGCCAGCAGCAGACAGGGGGGCAACACTGAAGCTTTCTTT.

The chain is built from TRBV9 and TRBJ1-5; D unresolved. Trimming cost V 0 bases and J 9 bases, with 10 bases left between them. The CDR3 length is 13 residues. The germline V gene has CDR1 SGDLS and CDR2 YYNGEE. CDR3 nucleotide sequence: TGTGCCAGCAGCGTAGACTCCGGTGGGCCCCAGCATTTT. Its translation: CASSVDSGGPQHF. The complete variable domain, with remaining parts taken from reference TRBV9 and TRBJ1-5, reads DSGVTQTPKHLITATGQRVTLRCSPRSGDLSVYWYQQSLDQGLQFLIQYYNGEERAKGNILERFSAQQFPDLHSELNLSSLELGDSALYFCASSVDSGGPQHFGDGTRLSIL.